The clone carrying this TCR beta chain came up once. TCRdb's table, derived via immunoSEQ multiplex PCR, lists solely in-frame clones and lacks some. The sample holds tens of thousands of clones, approximately 90% seen once. The data were obtained in a study of T cell responses to AZD1222 COVID-19 vaccine. The CDR3 is 14 amino acids. V lost 2 bases and J lost 6, with 10 bases in between. Germline V gene data show CDR1 as SGHTA and CDR2 as FQGTGA. The material was peripheral blood, obtained 28 days after the second AZD1222 dose. The rearrangement links TRBV7-3 to TRBJ2-2; D might be TRBD2 (6 bases). This clonotype was sampled from an adult who received the AZD1222 COVID-19 vaccine. CDR3 sequence (DNA): TGTGCCAGCAGCTTACGGGGGAAAGCCGGGGAGCTGTTTTTT. It is translated as CASSLRGKAGELFF.